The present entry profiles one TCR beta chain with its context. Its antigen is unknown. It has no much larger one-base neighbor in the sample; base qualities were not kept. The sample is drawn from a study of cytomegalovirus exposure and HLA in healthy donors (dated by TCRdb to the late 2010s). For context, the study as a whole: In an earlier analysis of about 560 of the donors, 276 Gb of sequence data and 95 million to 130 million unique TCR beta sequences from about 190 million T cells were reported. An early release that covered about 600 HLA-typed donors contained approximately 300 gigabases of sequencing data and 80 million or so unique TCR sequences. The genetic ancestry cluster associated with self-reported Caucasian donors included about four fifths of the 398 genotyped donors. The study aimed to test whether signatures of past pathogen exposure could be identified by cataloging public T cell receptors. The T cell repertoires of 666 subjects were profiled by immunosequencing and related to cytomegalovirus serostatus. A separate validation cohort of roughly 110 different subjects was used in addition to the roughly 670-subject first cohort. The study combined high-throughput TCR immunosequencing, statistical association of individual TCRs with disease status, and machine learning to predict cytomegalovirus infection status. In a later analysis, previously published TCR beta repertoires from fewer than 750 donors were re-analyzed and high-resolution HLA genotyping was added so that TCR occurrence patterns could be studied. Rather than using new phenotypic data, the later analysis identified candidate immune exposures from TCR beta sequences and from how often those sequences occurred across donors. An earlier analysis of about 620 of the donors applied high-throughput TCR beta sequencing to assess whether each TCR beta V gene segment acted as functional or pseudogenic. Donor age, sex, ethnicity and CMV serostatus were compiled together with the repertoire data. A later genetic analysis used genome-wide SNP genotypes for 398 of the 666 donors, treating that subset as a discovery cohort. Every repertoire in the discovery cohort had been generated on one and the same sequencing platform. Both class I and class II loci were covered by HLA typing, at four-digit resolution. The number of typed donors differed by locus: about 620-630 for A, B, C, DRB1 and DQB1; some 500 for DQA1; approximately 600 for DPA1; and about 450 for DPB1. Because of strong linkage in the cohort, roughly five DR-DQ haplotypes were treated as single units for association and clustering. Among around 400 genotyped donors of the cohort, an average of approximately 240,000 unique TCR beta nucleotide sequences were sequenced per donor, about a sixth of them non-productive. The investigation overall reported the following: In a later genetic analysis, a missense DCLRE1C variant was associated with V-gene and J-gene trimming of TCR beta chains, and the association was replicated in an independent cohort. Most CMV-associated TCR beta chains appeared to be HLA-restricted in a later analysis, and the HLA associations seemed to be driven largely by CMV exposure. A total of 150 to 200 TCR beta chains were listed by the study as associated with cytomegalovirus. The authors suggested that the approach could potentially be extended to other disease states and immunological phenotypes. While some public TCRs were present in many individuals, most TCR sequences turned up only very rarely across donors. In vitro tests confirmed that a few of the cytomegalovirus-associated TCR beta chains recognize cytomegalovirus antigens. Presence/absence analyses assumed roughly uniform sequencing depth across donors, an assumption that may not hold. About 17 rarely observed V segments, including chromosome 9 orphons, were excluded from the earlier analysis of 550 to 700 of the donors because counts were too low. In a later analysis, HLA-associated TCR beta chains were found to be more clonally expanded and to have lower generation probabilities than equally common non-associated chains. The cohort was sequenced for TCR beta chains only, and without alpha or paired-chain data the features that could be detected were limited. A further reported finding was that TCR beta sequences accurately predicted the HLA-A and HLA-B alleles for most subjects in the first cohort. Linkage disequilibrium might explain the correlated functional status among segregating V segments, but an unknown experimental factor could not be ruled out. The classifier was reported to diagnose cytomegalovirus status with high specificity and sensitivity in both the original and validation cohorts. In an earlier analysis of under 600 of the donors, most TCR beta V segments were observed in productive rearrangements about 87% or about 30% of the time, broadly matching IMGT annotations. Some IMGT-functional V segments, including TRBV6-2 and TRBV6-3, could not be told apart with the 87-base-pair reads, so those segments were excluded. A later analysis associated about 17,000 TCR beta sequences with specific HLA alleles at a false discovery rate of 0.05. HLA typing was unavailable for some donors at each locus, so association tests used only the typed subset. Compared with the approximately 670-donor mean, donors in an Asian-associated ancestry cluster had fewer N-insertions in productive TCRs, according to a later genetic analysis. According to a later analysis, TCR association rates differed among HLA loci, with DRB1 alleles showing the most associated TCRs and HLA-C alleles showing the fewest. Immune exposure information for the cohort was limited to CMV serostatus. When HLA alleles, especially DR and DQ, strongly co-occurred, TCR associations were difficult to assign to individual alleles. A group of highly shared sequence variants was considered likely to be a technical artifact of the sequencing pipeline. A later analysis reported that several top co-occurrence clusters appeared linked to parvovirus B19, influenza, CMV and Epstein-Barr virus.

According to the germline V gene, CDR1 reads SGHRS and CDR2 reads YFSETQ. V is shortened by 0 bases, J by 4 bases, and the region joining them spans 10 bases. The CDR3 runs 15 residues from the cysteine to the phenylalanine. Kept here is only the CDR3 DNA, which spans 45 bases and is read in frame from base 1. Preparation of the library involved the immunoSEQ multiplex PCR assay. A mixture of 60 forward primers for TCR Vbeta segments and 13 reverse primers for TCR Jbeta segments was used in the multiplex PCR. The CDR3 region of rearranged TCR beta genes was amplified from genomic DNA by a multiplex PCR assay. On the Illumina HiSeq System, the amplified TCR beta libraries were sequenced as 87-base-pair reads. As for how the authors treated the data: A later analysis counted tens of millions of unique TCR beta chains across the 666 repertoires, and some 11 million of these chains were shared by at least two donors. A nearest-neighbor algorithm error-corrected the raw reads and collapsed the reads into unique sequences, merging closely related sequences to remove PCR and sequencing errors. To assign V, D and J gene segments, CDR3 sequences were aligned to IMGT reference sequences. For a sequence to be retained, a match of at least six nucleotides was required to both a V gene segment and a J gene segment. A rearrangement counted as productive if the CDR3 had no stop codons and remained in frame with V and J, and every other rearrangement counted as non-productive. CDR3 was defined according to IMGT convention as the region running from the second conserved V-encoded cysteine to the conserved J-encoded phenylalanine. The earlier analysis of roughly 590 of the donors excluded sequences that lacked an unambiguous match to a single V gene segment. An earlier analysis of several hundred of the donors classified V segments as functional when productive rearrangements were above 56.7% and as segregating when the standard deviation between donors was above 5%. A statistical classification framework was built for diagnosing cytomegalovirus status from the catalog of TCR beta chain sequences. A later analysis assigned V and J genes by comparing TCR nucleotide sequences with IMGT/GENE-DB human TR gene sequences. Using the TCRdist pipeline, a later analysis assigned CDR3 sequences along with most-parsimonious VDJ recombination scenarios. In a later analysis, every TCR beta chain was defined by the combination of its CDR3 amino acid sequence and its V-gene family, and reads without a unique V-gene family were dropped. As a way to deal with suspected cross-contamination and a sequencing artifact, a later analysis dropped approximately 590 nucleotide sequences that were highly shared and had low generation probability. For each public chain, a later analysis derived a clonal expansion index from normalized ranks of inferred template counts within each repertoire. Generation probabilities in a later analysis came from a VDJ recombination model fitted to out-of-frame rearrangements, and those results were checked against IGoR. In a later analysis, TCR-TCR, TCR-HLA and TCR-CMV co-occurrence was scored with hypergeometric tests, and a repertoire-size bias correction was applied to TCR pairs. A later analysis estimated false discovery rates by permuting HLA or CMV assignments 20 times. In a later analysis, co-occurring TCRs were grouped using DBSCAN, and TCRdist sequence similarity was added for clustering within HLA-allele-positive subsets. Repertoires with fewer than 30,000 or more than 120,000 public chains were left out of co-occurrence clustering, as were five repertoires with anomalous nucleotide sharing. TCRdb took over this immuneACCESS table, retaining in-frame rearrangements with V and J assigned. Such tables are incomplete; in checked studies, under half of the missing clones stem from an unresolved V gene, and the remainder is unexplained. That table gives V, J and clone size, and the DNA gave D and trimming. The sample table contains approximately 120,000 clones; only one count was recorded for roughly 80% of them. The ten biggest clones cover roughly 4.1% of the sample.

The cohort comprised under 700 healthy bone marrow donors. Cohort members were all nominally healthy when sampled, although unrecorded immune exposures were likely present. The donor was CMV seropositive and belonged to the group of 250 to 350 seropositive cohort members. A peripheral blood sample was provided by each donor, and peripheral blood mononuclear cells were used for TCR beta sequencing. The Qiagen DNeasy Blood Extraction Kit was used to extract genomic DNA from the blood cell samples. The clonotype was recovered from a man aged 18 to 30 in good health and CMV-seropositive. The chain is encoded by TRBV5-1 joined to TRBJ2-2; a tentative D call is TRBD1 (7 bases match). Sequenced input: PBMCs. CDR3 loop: CASSLGQGGTGELFF. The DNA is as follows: TGCGCCAGCAGCTTGGGACAGGGAGGCACCGGGGAGCTGTTTTTT. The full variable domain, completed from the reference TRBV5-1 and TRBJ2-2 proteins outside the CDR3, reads KAGVTQTPRYLIKTRGQQVTLSCSPISGHRSVSWYQQTPGQGLQFLFEYFSETQRNKGNFPGRFSGRQFSNSRSEMNVSTLELGDSALYLCASSLGQGGTGELFFGEGSRLTVL.